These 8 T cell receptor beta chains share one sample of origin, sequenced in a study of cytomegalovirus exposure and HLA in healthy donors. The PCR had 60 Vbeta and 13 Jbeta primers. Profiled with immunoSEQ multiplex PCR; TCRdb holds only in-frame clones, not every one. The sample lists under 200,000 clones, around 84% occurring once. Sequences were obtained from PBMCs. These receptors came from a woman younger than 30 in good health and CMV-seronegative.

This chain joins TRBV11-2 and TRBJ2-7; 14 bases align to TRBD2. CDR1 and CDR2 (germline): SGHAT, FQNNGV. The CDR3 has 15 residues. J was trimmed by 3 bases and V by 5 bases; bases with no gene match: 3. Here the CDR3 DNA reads TGTGCCAGCAGCCCCGGACTAGCGGGAGGCTACGAGCAGTACGTC. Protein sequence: CASSPGLAGGYEQYV.

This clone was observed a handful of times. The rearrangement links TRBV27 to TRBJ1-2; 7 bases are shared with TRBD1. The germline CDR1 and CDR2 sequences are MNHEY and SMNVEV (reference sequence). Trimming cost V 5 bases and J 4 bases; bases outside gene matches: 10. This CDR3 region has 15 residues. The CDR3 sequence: CASSAKGGFGYGYTF. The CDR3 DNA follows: TGTGCCAGCAGTGCAAAAGGGGGCTTTGGCTATGGCTACACCTTC.

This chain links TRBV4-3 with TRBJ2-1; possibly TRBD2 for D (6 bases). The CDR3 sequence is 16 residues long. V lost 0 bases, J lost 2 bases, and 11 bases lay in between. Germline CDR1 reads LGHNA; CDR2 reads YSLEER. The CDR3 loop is CASSQEHQRAYNEQFF. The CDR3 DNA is TGCGCCAGCAGCCAAGAGCACCAGCGGGCCTACAATGAGCAGTTCTTC.

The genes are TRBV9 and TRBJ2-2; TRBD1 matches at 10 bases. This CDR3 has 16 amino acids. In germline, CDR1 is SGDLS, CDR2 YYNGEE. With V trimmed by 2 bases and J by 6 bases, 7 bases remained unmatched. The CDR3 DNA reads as TGTGCCAGCAGCGTGACAGGGGGCGCGATCTCCGGGGAGCTGTTTTTT. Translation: CASSVTGGAISGELFF.

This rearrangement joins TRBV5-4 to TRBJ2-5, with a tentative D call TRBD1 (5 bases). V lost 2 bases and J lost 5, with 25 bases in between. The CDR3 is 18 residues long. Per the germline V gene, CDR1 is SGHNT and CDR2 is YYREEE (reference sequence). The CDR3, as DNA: TGTGCCAGCAGCTTTGGTCGCTTACGACAGACATCGGAGGAGACCCAGTACTTC. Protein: CASSFGRLRQTSEETQYF.

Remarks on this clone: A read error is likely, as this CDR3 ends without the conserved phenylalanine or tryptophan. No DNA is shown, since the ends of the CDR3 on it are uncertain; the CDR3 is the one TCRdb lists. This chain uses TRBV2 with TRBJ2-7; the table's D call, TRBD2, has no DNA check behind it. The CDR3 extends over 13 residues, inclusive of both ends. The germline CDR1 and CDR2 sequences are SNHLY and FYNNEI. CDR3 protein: CASRSAPGLAGVL.

CDR3: CASSVLPPGALGTDTQYF. In DNA form, the CDR3 reads TGTGCCAGCAGCGTATTACCCCCCGGAGCTCTTGGCACAGATACGCAGTATTTT. The V gene is TRBV9, the J gene TRBJ2-3; D gene ambiguous. Trimming pared 1 base from V and 1 base from J, leaving 19 bases between. This CDR3 has 18 amino acids. CDR1 and CDR2 (germline): SGDLS, YYNGEE.

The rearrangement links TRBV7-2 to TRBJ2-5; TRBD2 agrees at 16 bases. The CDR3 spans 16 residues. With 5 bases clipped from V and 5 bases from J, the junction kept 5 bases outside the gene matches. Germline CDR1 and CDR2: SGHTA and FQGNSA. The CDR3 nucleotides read TGTGCCAGCAGCCTGGGACTAGCGGGAGGGCCGGAGACCCAGTACTTC. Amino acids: CASSLGLAGGPETQYF.